This TCR beta chain was found in a study of blood T cells in healthy people across ages. Whole-study results and caveats: Greater diversity and more naive CD4+ cells were seen in long-lived donors than in aged donors. Researchers report that TCR beta diversity correlated strongly with naive T cell percentage.

Per-sample PBMC isolation yielded at least 7 million cells. Together with a sample-barcoded 5' primer, a J-beta primer mix was included in a second PCR lasting roughly 6 to 12 cycles. TCRdb re-analysed the 5' RACE reads in MiXCR, keeping a single row per CDR3 protein. The sample lists around 1,100,000 distinct CDR3 sequences, 35% to 40% occurring once. A word on this clonotype: Its cognate antigen is unknown.

Sequenced input: blood. This sequence originates from a man between 18 and 35 years old in good health.

The CDR3 DNA reads TGCAGCGCTGGACTAGAAAACACCGGGGAGCTGTTTTTT. Residues: CSAGLENTGELFF. The rearrangement links TRBV29-1 to TRBJ2-2; 7 nucleotides align to TRBD2. Germline V gene data show CDR1 as SQVTM and CDR2 as ANQGSEA. The CDR3 consists of 13 residues. The V gene end was trimmed by 7 bases and the J gene end by 2 bases; junction bases not matched to a gene: 4.